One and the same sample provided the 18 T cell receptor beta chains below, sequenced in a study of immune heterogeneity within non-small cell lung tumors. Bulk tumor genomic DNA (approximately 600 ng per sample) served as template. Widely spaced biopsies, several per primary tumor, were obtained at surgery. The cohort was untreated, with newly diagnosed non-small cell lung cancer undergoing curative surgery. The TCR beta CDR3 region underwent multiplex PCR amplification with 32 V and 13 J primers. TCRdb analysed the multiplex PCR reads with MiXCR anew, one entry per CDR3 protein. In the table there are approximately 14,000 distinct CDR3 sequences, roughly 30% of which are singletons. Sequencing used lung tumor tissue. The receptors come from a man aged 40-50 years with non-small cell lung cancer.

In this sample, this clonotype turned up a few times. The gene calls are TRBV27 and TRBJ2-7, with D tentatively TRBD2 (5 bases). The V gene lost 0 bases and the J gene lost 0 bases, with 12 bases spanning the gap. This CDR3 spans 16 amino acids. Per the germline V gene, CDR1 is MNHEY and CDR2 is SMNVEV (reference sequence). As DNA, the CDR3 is TGTGCCAGCAGTTTATCCGGGGTTGGGGTCTCCTACGAGCAGTACTTC. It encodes CASSLSGVGVSYEQYF.

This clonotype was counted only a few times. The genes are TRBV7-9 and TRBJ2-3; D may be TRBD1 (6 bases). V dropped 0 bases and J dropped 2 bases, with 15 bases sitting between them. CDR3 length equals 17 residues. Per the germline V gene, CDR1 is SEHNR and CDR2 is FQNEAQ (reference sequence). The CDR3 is CASSLAYDRTVTDTQYF. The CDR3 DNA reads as TGTGCCAGCAGCTTAGCTTACGACAGGACCGTCACAGATACGCAGTATTTT.

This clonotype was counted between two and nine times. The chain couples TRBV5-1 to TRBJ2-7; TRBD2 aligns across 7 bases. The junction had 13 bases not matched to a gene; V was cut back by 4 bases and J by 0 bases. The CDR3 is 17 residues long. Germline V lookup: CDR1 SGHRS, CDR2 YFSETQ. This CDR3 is CASSRDGGGANSYEQYF. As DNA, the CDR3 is TGCGCCAGCAGCCGCGACGGGGGAGGGGCGAACTCCTACGAGCAGTACTTC.

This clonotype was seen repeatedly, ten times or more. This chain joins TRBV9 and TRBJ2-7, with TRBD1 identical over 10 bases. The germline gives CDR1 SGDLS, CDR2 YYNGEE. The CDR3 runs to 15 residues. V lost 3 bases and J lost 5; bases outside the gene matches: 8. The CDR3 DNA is TGTGCCAGCAGCGCCCGACAGGGGGCGAGGCACGAGCAGTACTTC. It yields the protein CASSARQGARHEQYF. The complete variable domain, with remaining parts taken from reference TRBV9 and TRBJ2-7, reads DSGVTQTPKHLITATGQRVTLRCSPRSGDLSVYWYQQSLDQGLQFLIQYYNGEERAKGNILERFSAQQFPDLHSELNLSSLELGDSALYFCASSARQGARHEQYFGPGTRLTVT.

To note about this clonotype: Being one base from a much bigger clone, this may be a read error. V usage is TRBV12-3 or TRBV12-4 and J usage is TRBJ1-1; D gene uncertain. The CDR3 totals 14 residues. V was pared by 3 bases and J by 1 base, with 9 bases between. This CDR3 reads CASSFYGTNTEAFF. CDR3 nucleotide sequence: TGTGCCAGCAGTTTCTACGGTACGAACACTGAAGCTTTCTTT.

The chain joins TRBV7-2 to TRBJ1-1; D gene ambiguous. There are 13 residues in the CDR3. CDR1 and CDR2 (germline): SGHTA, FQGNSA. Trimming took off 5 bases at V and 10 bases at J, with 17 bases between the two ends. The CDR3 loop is CASSPAWRQGAFF. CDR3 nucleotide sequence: TGTGCCAGCAGCCCTGCTTGGCGGCAAGGAGCTTTCTTT. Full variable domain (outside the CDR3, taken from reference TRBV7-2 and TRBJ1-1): GAGVSQSPSNKVTEKGKDVELRCDPISGHTALYWYRQSLGQGLEFLIYFQGNSAPDKSGLPSDRFSAERTGGSVSTLTIQRTQQEDSAVYLCASSPAWRQGAFFGQGTRLTVV.

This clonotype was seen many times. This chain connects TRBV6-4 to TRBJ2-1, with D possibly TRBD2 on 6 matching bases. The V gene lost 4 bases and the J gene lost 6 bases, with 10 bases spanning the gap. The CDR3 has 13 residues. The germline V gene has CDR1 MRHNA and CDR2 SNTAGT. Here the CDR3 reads CASSVGSGNEQFF. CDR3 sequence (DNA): TGTGCCAGCAGTGTTGGTAGCGGCAATGAGCAGTTCTTC.

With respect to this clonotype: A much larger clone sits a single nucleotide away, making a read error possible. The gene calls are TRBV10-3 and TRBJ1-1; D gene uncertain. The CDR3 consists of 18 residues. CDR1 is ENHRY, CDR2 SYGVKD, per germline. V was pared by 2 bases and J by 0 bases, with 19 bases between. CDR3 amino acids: CAISEHRESASLNTEAFF. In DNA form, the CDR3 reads TGTGCCATCAGTGAGCACCGGGAAAGCGCTTCTTTGAACACTGAAGCTTTCTTT.

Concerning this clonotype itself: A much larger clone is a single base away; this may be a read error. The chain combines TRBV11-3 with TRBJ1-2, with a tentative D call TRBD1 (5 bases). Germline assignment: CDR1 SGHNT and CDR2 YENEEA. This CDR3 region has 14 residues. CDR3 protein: CASSLRGDYYCYTF. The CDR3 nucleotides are TGTGCCAGCAGCTTAAGAGGGGACTACTATTGCTACACCTTC.

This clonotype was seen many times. The CDR3 DNA reads TGTGCCAGCAGCTTTTGGGGGTACGAGCAGTACTTC. It codes for CASSFWGYEQYF. This sequence joins TRBV7-2 and TRBJ2-7, with D possibly being TRBD1 or TRBD2 (5 bases each). Per the germline V gene, CDR1 is SGHTA and CDR2 is FQGNSA. There are 12 residues in the CDR3. V was trimmed by 3 bases and J by 4 bases, leaving 7 bases between them.

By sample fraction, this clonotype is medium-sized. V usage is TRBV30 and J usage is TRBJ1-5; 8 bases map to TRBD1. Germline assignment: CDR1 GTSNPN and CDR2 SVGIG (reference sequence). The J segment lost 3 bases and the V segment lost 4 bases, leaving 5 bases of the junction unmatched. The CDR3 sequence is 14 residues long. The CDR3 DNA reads TGTGCCTGGAATCCCAGGGGGCTCAATCAGCCCCAGCATTTT. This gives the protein CAWNPRGLNQPQHF.

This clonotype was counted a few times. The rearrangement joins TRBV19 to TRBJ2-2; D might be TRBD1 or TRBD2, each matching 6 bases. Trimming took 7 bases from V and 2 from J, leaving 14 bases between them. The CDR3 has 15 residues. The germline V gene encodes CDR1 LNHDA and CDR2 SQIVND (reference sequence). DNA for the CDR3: TGTGCCAGTAAGGGGGGTAGCGCAAACACCGGGGAGCTGTTTTTT. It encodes CASKGGSANTGELFF.

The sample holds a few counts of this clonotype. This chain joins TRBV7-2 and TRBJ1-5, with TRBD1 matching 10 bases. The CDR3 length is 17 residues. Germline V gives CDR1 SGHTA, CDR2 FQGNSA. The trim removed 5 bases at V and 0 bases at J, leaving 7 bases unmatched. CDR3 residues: CASSRGTGVYSNQPQHF. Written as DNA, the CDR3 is TGTGCCAGCAGCCGGGGGACAGGGGTCTATAGCAATCAGCCCCAGCATTTT.

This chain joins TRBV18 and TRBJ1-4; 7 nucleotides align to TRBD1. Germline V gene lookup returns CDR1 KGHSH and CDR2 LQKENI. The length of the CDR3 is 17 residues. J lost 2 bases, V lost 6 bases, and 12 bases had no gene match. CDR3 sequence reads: CASSRNDGGGTNEKLFF. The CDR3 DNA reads TGTGCCAGCTCCCGTAACGACGGAGGGGGCACTAATGAAAAACTGTTTTTT.

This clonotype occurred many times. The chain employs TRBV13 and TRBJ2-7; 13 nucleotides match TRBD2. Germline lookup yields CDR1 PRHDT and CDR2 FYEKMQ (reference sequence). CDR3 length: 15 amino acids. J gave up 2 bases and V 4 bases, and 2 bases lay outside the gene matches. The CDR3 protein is CASSSGLAGAYEQYF. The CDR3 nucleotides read TGTGCCAGCAGCTCCGGACTAGCGGGAGCCTACGAGCAGTACTTC.

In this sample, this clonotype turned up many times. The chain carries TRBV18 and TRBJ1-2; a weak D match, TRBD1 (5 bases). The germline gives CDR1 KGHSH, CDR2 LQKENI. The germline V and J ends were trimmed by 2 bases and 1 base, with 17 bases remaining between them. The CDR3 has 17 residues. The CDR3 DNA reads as TGTGCCAGCTCACCATCGACGGGGCCGGGTGGTAACTATGGCTACACCTTC. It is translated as CASSPSTGPGGNYGYTF. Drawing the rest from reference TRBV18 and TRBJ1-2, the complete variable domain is NAGVMQNPRHLVRRRGQEARLRCSPMKGHSHVYWYRQLPEEGLKFMVYLQKENIIDESGMPKERFSAEFPKEGPSILRIQQVVRGDSAAYFCASSPSTGPGGNYGYTFGSGTRLTVV.

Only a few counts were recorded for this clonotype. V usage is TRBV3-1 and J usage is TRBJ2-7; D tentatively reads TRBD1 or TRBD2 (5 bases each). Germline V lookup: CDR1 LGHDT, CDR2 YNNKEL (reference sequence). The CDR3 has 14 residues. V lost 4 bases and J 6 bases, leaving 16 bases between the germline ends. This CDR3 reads CASSPYLGEGEQYF. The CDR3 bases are TGTGCCAGCAGCCCTTATCTGGGGGAAGGCGAGCAGTACTTC.

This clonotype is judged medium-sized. The CDR3 DNA follows: TGTGCCTGGGACAGGGGGCCTGGCTACACCTTC. Its translation is CAWDRGPGYTF. V usage is TRBV30 and J usage is TRBJ1-2, with 10 bases that match TRBD1. The germline gives CDR1 GTSNPN, CDR2 SVGIG (reference sequence). The V gene end was trimmed by 5 bases and the J gene end by 7 bases; junction bases not matched to a gene: 1. The CDR3 length is 11 residues.